This T cell receptor (beta chain) came from a study of blood T cell repertoires in COVID-19 (dated by TCRdb to about 2020). Background for the entire study: Collaborator samples came from the United States, Italy and Spain and covered acute and convalescent phases of COVID-19. The material from the prospective study consisted of cDNA or gDNA derived from T cells, B-cell-depleted T cells, or PBMCs. Subjects who had been exposed to COVID-19, were actively infected with it, or had recovered from it provided the deeply sampled blood TCRbeta repertoires that made up the dataset. The repertoires were released in a freely available public database meant as a resource for research on the immune response to SARS-CoV-2. Samples came from the ongoing ImmuneRACE study (first 160 participants) plus 1,254 subjects from 6 global collaborators. Sample metadata almost always included a de-identified subject ID, COVID-19 status, age in years and sex. Where available, HLA class I and class II types were taken from metadata supplied by the sample provider and were not determined by assay-based typing.

Points on this clone: Its cognate antigen has yet to be identified. Base-call qualities are not available, and no considerably larger clone is one nucleotide away.

The immunoSEQ Assay, a bias-controlled multiplex PCR, was used to amplify TCRbeta CDR3 regions from genomic DNA. In the paper's pipeline: Within the assay, amplification of reference gene primers was used to estimate how many nucleated cells each sample contained. To quantify the absolute abundance of each unique TCRbeta CDR3 rearrangement, sequence reads were collapsed and filtered. For each sample, productive Simpson clonality was calculated as the square root of Simpson's diversity index across productive rearrangements. This is the immuneACCESS table as TCRdb keeps it, with only in-frame sequences that have V and J called. A part of the clones is gone; compared with another copy, unresolved V genes explain less than half, and the rest is unexplained. The V and J calls and clone size come from that table; D and trimming were worked out from the DNA. In all, the sample holds roughly 410,000 clones, and roughly 90% of those were seen once. The ten largest clones add up to around 1.5% of the sample.

What the study reported, not specific to this receptor: Clinical and demographic metadata were provided uncurated, with the amount varying by source and participant.

The CDR3 covers 17 residues, taking in both the cysteine and the phenylalanine. Only the CDR3 region is kept as DNA, spanning 51 bases read in frame from base 1. Germline trimming: 2 bases from V, 0 bases from J; junction bases outside gene matches: 6. CDR1 and CDR2 are drawn from the germline V gene: SGHTA, FQGNSA. In Seattle, one collaborating source enrolled patients while the infection was active and tracked those patients longitudinally over the course of disease. Each collaborating institution followed its own protocols to collect whole blood in K2EDTA tubes. For TCRbeta analysis, collaborators shipped samples in one of three forms: frozen whole blood, isolated PBMCs, or DNA extracted from either of those sample types.

Sequencing was done on a sample of peripheral blood. The rearranged chain carries TRBV7-2 and TRBJ2-1; TRBD1 matches 8 bases in the middle. The sequence derives from a woman aged 40 to 49 with COVID-19, enrolled during active disease. The base sequence is TGTGCCAGCAGCTTAAGGACAGGGAGTGCCTCCTACAATGAGCAGTTCTTC. It translates to CASSLRTGSASYNEQFF.